The clone carrying this TCR beta chain was counted once. Recovery meant two consecutive negative NP/OP PCR tests, professional clearance, or resolved symptoms. These data come from a study of blood T cell repertoires in COVID-19. Only in-frame clones appear in the TCRdb table, and some are missing; sequencing was by immunoSEQ multiplex PCR. Found here are around 240,000 clones, 86% of them singletons; the top ten hold approximately 2%. The CDR3 loop spans 12 amino acids. Trimming left V 7 bases short and J 1 base short, with 11 bases between. The germline V gene encodes CDR1 SQVTM and CDR2 ANQGSEA. The clonotype was recovered from a woman aged 45 to 65 who had recovered from COVID-19. Sequences were obtained from PBMCs or T cells enriched from blood (not recorded which). The chain joins TRBV29-1 to TRBJ2-7; perhaps TRBD1 as D (6 bases). The CDR3 sequence: CSARQESYEQYF. The CDR3 DNA is TGCAGCGCCCGACAGGAATCCTACGAGCAGTACTTC.